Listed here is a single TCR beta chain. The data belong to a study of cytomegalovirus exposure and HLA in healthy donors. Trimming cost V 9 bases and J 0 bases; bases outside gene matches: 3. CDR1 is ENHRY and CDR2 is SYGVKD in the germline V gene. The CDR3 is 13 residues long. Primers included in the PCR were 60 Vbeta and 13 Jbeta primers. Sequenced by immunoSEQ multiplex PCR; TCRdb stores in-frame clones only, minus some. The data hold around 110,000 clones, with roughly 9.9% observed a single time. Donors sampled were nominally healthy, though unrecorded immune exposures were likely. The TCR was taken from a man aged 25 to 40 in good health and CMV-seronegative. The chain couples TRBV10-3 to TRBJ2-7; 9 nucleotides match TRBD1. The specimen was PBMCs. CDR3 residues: CAMGTGSSYEQYF. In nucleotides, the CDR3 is TGTGCCATGGGGACAGGGAGCTCCTACGAGCAGTACTTC.